Below, one T cell receptor beta chain is given with its context. Its antigen is not identified. These data belong to a study of radiation and T cells in renal cell carcinoma. Study-wide background: Nephrectomy followed 15 Gy stereotactic body radiation by 4 weeks. Study-wide results and limits: In blood, top tumor clones expanded by 2 weeks, shrinking by 4. Without pretreatment biopsies, baseline tumor clonotype presence was undetermined.

The V gene's germline CDR1 is SGDLS and CDR2 YYNGEE. This CDR3 region has 18 residues. The V gene end was trimmed by 4 bases and the J gene end by 1 base; junction bases not matched to a gene: 12. Noted time point: baseline pretreatment blood. Indicated treatment: 15 Gy SBRT to primary tumor, nephrectomy 4 weeks later. The patient's renal cell carcinoma had clear cell pathology. Only in-frame clones appear in the TCRdb table, and some are missing; sequencing was by immunoSEQ multiplex PCR. The data contain some 150,000 clones, around four fifths of them singletons. Sequencing used blood, obtained from a patient whose treatment included radiotherapy and nephrectomy. This rearrangement joins TRBV9 to TRBJ2-2, with 8 bases lining up with TRBD1. This sequence originates from a woman between 50 and 59 years old with renal cell carcinoma. The CDR3 spells CASSLRQGFLENTGELFF. The DNA for the CDR3 is TGTGCCAGCAGCCTCCGACAGGGGTTTTTGGAGAACACCGGGGAGCTGTTTTTT.